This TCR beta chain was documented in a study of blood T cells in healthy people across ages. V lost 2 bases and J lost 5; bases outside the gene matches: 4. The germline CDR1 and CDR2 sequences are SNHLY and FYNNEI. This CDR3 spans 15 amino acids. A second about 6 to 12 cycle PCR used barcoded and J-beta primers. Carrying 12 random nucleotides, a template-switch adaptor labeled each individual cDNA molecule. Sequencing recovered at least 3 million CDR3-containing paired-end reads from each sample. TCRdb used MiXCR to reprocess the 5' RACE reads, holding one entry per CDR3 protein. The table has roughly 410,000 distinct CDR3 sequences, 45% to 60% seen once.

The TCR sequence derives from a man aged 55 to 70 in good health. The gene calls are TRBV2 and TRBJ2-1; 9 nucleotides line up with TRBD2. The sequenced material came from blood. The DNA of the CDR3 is TGTGCCAGCAGTGAACTGCTAGCGGGAAACAATGAGCAGTTCTTC. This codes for CASSELLAGNNEQFF.